The source of this TCR beta chain is a study of OX40 agonist ivuxolimab in advanced cancers. Looking at the study overall: Six ivuxolimab dose levels, 0.01 to 10 mg/kg, were given intravenously every 2 weeks. Study-wide results and caveats: Low normalized T-cell clonal expansion was also seen in some nonresponders.

This CDR3 spans 14 amino acids. Concerning this clone itself: Its antigen is unknown.

Using immunoSEQ multiplex PCR, the repertoire was profiled, and TCRdb retains in-frame clones only, with some absent. The table includes about 69,000 clones, 90% detected once. The gene calls are TRBV21-1 and TRBJ1-4; TRBD1 is the table's D call and was not checked against the DNA. TRBV21-1 is a recognized pseudogene. The sample consisted of CD4+ or CD8+ T cells sorted from blood, taken in a trial of the OX40 agonist ivuxolimab. This TCR came from an adult with an advanced solid tumor such as melanoma, head and neck, liver or kidney cancer. CDR3 loop: CANLYPGGNEKLFF. Written as DNA, the CDR3 is TGTGCCAACCTCTATCCAGGGGGGAATGAAAAACTGTTTTTT.